The source of this T cell receptor (beta chain) is a study of blood T cell repertoires in COVID-19. Study-wide background: Acute and convalescent COVID-19 specimens originated in the United States, Italy and Spain. Nucleic acid was either cDNA or gDNA, and it came from T cells, B-cell-depleted T cells, or PBMCs.

Profiling relied on immunoSEQ multiplex PCR, and the TCRdb table lists in-frame clones only, not all of them. Here the sample spans over 150,000 clones, about 87% being singletons. Unmatched junction bases numbered 4, after V lost 3 bases and J lost 11 bases. The germline CDR1 and CDR2 sequences are KGHDR and SFDVKD. This CDR3 comprises 14 residues. Sequences were obtained from peripheral blood. The sequence derives from a woman between 70 and 85 years old with COVID-19, enrolled during active disease. This chain joins TRBV24-1 and TRBJ1-4; 11 bases map to TRBD1. CDR3 in DNA: TGTGCCACCAGTGATGCCGGGACAGGGGGGAAACTGTTTTTT. Encoded protein: CATSDAGTGGKLFF.